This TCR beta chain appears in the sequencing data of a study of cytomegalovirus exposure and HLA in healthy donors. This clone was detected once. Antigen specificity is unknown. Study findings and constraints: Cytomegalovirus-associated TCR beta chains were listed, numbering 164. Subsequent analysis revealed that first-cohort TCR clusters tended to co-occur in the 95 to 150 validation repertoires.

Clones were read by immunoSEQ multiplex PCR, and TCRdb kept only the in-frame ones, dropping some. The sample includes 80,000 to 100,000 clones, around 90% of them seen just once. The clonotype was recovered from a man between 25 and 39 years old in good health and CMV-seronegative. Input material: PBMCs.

The CDR3 loop reads CASSDGSSGGALEQFF. CDR3 sequence (DNA): TGTGCCAGCAGTGACGGTAGTAGCGGGGGGGCCCTTGAGCAGTTCTTC. The chain uses TRBV6-1 and TRBJ2-1; TRBD2 matches at 11 bases. The CDR3 has 16 amino acids. V shed 3 bases, J shed 9 bases, and the junction held 10 bases outside the gene matches. Per the germline V gene, CDR1 is MNHNS and CDR2 is SASEGT.